This T cell receptor (beta chain) was recorded in a study of blood T cell repertoires in COVID-19. Study-wide background: Samples taken during acute and convalescent COVID-19 were collected in the United States, Italy and Spain. PBMCs, B-cell-depleted T cells, or T cells were the source of the cDNA or gDNA that made up the material.

Original processing methods: Reference gene primer amplification gave estimated nucleated cell counts. The repertoire was sequenced with immunoSEQ multiplex PCR; TCRdb's copy has only in-frame clones and lacks some. The V and J calls and the clone size are those of that table, but D and trimming were determined from the DNA. The sample lists some 150,000 clones; around 85% were seen once. The CDR3 is 18 residues long. V was cut by 4 bases and J by 0 bases, with 19 bases left in between. CDR1 is MNHNS and CDR2 is SASEGT in the germline V gene. The clonotype comes from a woman aged 60-75 years with acute or convalescent COVID-19. The sequenced sample was peripheral blood. The rearrangement joins TRBV6-1 to TRBJ1-5; possibly TRBD1 for D (6 bases). In DNA, the CDR3 is TGTGCCAGCAGTGCTTGGGCAGGGGCCACCCTTAGCAATCAGCCCCAGCATTTT. Translating gives CASSAWAGATLSNQPQHF.